What follows are 27 T cell receptor beta chains derived from one specimen sequenced in a study of cytomegalovirus exposure and HLA in healthy donors (dated by TCRdb to about 2017). To prepare the library, the immunoSEQ multiplex PCR assay was applied. For the multiplex PCR, a mixture combining 60 forward primers for TCR Vbeta segments and 13 reverse primers for TCR Jbeta segments was used. In its TCRdb copy, this immuneACCESS table keeps in-frame sequences only and misses some clones. Where compared with another copy, unresolved V genes explain less than half of these, and the others have no known cause. The sample has 90,000 to 150,000 clones on record. Approximately 3.9% of the sample is in the top ten clones. Sequenced sample: PBMCs. The receptors were sampled from a young man in good health and CMV-seronegative.

The chain recombines TRBV27 with TRBJ2-3, with a weak D call TRBD2 (6 bases). Trimming pared 3 bases from V and 6 bases from J, leaving 10 bases between. The CDR3 sequence is 13 residues long. CDR1 is MNHEY and CDR2 is SMNVEV in the germline V gene (reference sequence). DNA for the CDR3: TGTGCCAGCAGTTTCACTAGCCCCGATACGCAGTATTTT. Its translation: CASSFTSPDTQYF.

The rearrangement joins TRBV18 to TRBJ2-2, with TRBD2 identical over 7 bases. Germline trimming cut 3 bases from V and 3 bases from J; bases unmatched to any gene: 4. The CDR3 consists of 15 residues. The germline gives CDR1 KGHSH, CDR2 LQKENI. The CDR3 protein is CASSPLAGDTGELFF. CDR3 DNA sequence: TGTGCCAGCTCACCCCTTGCGGGGGACACCGGGGAGCTGTTTTTT. Full variable domain (rest looked up from reference TRBV18 and TRBJ2-2): NAGVMQNPRHLVRRRGQEARLRCSPMKGHSHVYWYRQLPEEGLKFMVYLQKENIIDESGMPKERFSAEFPKEGPSILRIQQVVRGDSAAYFCASSPLAGDTGELFFGEGSRLTVL.

The chain recombines TRBV5-6 with TRBJ2-7, with 8 bases identical to TRBD1. Looked up from germline, CDR1 is SGHDT and CDR2 is YYEEEE. V lost 4 bases to trimming and J lost 0 bases; unmatched junction nucleotides: 0. This CDR3 has 13 residues. The CDR3 nucleotides are TGTGCCAGCAGCGGACAGGGCTCCTACGAGCAGTACTTC. The encoded protein is CASSGQGSYEQYF. Supplemented by reference TRBV5-6 and TRBJ2-7, the full variable domain reads DAGVTQSPTHLIKTRGQQVTLRCSPKSGHDTVSWYQQALGQGPQFIFQYYEEEERQRGNFPDRFSGHQFPNYSSELNVNALLLGDSALYLCASSGQGSYEQYFGPGTRLTVT.

The chain is built from TRBV6-1 and TRBJ1-5; D is uncertain. V was shortened by 6 bases and J by 4 bases, with 7 bases between the two germline ends. This CDR3 contains 12 residues. CDR1 MNHNS and CDR2 SASEGT come from the germline V gene. This CDR3 is CASSPLNQPQHF. For the CDR3, the DNA is TGTGCCAGCAGCCCTTTAAATCAGCCCCAGCATTTT.

The chain employs TRBV2 and TRBJ2-5; D possibly corresponds to TRBD2 (6 bases). The CDR3 totals 15 residues. Germline-derived CDR1 and CDR2 are SNHLY and FYNNEI. V lost 3 bases, J lost 5 bases, and 16 bases lay in between. The CDR3 here is CASSETSAGKETQYF. The CDR3 coding sequence is TGTGCCAGCAGTGAGACGTCTGCGGGGAAGGAGACCCAGTACTTC.

As for this clone: Additional DNA sequences in this sample encode the identical CDR3. The CDR3 DNA follows: TGTGCCAGCTCCCCCGGACAGAACACTGAAGCTTTCTTT. This sequence encodes CASSPGQNTEAFF. The rearrangement joins TRBV18 to TRBJ1-1, with a tentative D call TRBD1 (5 bases). V lost 6 bases, J lost 1 base, and 9 bases lay in between. Germline CDR1 KGHSH, CDR2 LQKENI. The CDR3 consists of 13 residues.

The rearrangement joins TRBV11-3 to TRBJ1-1, with D perhaps TRBD1 (5 bases). Deletions cut 5 bases from V and 1 base from J, with 11 bases between. Germline V lookup: CDR1 SGHNT, CDR2 YENEEA. The CDR3 loop spans 14 amino acids. CDR3 protein: CASSPGGGNTEAFF. The DNA of the CDR3 is TGTGCCAGCAGCCCGGGGGGAGGGAACACTGAAGCTTTCTTT.

The V call is TRBV10-2, the J call TRBJ1-4, with D perhaps TRBD1 (6 bases). Trimming stripped 6 bases from V and 2 bases from J, with 7 bases between. The CDR3 is 13 amino acids. CDR1 is WSHSY, CDR2 SAAADI, per germline. In DNA form, the CDR3 reads TGCGCCAGCAGGAGGGGGACTAATGAAAAACTGTTTTTT. Amino acid sequence: CASRRGTNEKLFF.

The CDR3 nucleotides read TGTGCCAGTAGTATAGACGGGGAAGCTCGTGAGCAGTACTTC. Encoded protein: CASSIDGEAREQYF. The chain recombines TRBV19 with TRBJ2-7; D possibly corresponds to TRBD2 (5 bases). Germline V gene data show CDR1 as LNHDA and CDR2 as SQIVND (reference sequence). V gave up 0 bases and J gave up 7 bases, with 13 bases separating them. CDR3 length: 14 amino acids. The full variable domain, with the rest looked up from reference TRBV19 and TRBJ2-7, is DGGITQSPKYLFRKEGQNVTLSCEQNLNHDAMYWYRQDPGQGLRLIYYSQIVNDFQKGDIAEGYSVSREKKESFPLTVTSAQKNPTAFYLCASSIDGEAREQYFGPGTRLTVT.

The rearrangement uses TRBV5-4 and TRBJ1-1, with D perhaps TRBD1 (5 bases). This CDR3 has 13 amino acids. The germline V gene encodes CDR1 SGHNT and CDR2 YYREEE (reference sequence). V lost 1 base and J lost 2, with 6 bases in between. CDR3 sequence reads: CASSLQGNTEAFF. DNA for the CDR3: TGTGCCAGCAGCTTGCAGGGTAACACTGAAGCTTTCTTT.

V gene TRBV30 combines with J gene TRBJ2-1; TRBD2 might be the D (6 bases). Trimming took 5 bases from V and 9 from J, leaving 14 bases between them. The CDR3 has 12 amino acids. Germline CDR1 is GTSNPN and CDR2 is SVGIG (reference sequence). The DNA for the CDR3 is TGTGCCTGGGGGGCTAGCGCACTTGAGCAGTTCTTC. The encoded protein is CAWGASALEQFF. The complete variable domain, with remaining parts taken from reference TRBV30 and TRBJ2-1, reads SQTIHQWPATLVQPVGSPLSLECTVEGTSNPNLYWYRQAAGRGLQLLFYSVGIGQISSEVPQNLSASRPQDRQFILSSKKLLLSDSGFYLCAWGASALEQFFGPGTRLTVL.

Turning to this clone: Other DNA sequences from this sample encode an identical CDR3 as well. The rearrangement uses TRBV29-1 and TRBJ2-1; D possibly corresponds to TRBD2 (5 bases). V was shortened by 2 bases and J by 9 bases, with 8 bases between the two germline ends. Per germline, CDR1 SQVTM and CDR2 ANQGSEA. The CDR3 runs to 11 residues. CDR3 DNA sequence: TGCAGCGTTGAACTCCGGGGTGAGCAGTTCTTC. It codes for CSVELRGEQFF.

This chain connects TRBV2 to TRBJ2-7; 13 bases fit TRBD2. Unmatched junction bases numbered 3, after V lost 6 bases and J lost 4 bases. Per germline, CDR1 SNHLY and CDR2 FYNNEI. This CDR3 is 14 amino acids long. CDR3 DNA: TGTGCCAGCAGGCCGGGACTAGCGGGATACGAGCAGTACTTC. It encodes CASRPGLAGYEQYF.

V gene TRBV7-4 combines with J gene TRBJ2-4; D perhaps matches TRBD2 (5 bases). V was trimmed by 6 bases and J by 0 bases, leaving 12 bases between them. CDR3 size: 15 residues. From germline, CDR1 is SGHVT and CDR2 SQSDAQ. CDR3 nucleotide sequence: TGTGCCAGCAGACTCGCTGGACTAGCCAAAAACATTCAGTACTTC. This translates into CASRLAGLAKNIQYF.

The CDR3 nucleotides are TGTGCCAGCAGTGCCGCGGGAAATACCTTCGAGCAGTACTTC. As protein: CASSAAGNTFEQYF. The rearrangement uses TRBV6-1 and TRBJ2-7; D might be TRBD2 (6 bases). CDR3 length: 14 residues. Trimming removed 4 bases from V and 6 bases from J, with 16 bases in between. Germline V gene lookup returns CDR1 MNHNS and CDR2 SASEGT.

V gene TRBV19 combines with J gene TRBJ1-5; 7 bases are a match to TRBD1. There are 15 residues in the CDR3. CDR1 is LNHDA and CDR2 is SQIVND in the germline V gene (reference sequence). Trimming at V came to 5 bases and at J to 0 bases, leaving 4 bases not matched to a gene. The CDR3 region has the DNA TGTGCCAGTAGTTCTACAGGGGATAGCAATCAGCCCCAGCATTTT. It encodes CASSSTGDSNQPQHF.

The V and J genes are TRBV7-9 and TRBJ2-1; 7 nucleotides line up with TRBD2. The J segment lost 12 bases and the V segment lost 1 base, leaving 15 bases of the junction unmatched. The CDR3 sequence is 16 residues long. The germline gives CDR1 SEHNR, CDR2 FQNEAQ (reference sequence). CDR3 sequence reads: CASSLVGEGDMMGQFF. In DNA, the CDR3 is TGTGCCAGCAGCTTAGTAGGGGAGGGTGATATGATGGGGCAGTTCTTC. The whole variable domain, filled in from reference TRBV7-9 and TRBJ2-1, reads DTGVSQNPRHKITKRGQNVTFRCDPISEHNRLYWYRQTLGQGPEFLTYFQNEAQLEKSRLLSDRFSAERPKGSFSTLEIQRTEQGDSAMYLCASSLVGEGDMMGQFFGPGTRLTVL.

The chain joins TRBV7-8 to TRBJ1-6, with 10 bases aligning to TRBD1. V shed 5 bases, J shed 7 bases, and the junction held 5 bases outside the gene matches. This CDR3 is 15 amino acids long. Germline V gene sequence: CDR1 SGHVS, CDR2 FQNEAQ. CDR3 in DNA: TGTGCCAGCAGCCCCGGGACAGGGGAAAATTCACCCCTCCACTTT. Residues: CASSPGTGENSPLHF.

The gene calls are TRBV2 and TRBJ1-1, with D possibly matching TRBD1 (6 bases). This CDR3 comprises 13 residues. Germline V gene sequence: CDR1 SNHLY, CDR2 FYNNEI. V shed 10 bases and J shed 5 bases, with 17 bases lying between them. CDR3 DNA: TGTGCCACTGGGACAACCGGGGGGACTGAAGCTTTCTTT. This translates into CATGTTGGTEAFF.

The V gene is TRBV2, the J gene TRBJ2-7; 9 nucleotides line up with TRBD2. The CDR3 contains 14 residues. The V segment lost 3 bases and the J segment 5 bases; nucleotides outside the gene matches: 5. CDR1 and CDR2 from the germline V gene are SNHLY and FYNNEI. CDR3 in amino acids: CASSDSGRSDEQYF. DNA for the CDR3: TGTGCCAGCAGTGATAGCGGGAGATCCGACGAGCAGTACTTC.

The chain couples TRBV5-1 to TRBJ1-2, with D perhaps matching TRBD1 (6 bases). Per germline, CDR1 SGHRS and CDR2 YFSETQ. This CDR3 spans 12 amino acids. V was cut by 4 bases and J by 8 bases, with 12 bases left in between. The CDR3 loop is CASSVQGDGYTF. CDR3 in DNA: TGCGCCAGCAGCGTACAGGGAGACGGCTACACCTTC.

V usage is TRBV13 and J usage is TRBJ1-2; D uncertain. This CDR3 is 12 amino acids long. V gave up 5 bases and J gave up 5 bases, with 9 bases separating them. CDR1 is PRHDT and CDR2 is FYEKMQ in the germline V gene (reference sequence). The CDR3 protein is CASSKESYGYTF. The CDR3 DNA is TGTGCCAGCAGCAAAGAGAGTTATGGCTACACCTTC.

V and J are TRBV30 and TRBJ1-6; TRBD1 agrees at 8 bases. Germline trimming cut 4 bases from V and 17 bases from J; bases unmatched to any gene: 7. Germline-derived CDR1 and CDR2 are GTSNPN and SVGIG (reference sequence). The CDR3 consists of 11 residues. DNA of the CDR3: TGTGCCTGGACCCGGGACAGGACCTTCCACTTT. Its protein is CAWTRDRTFHF.

The V gene is TRBV18, the J gene TRBJ2-2; 7 nucleotides line up with TRBD1. Looked up from germline, CDR1 is KGHSH and CDR2 is LQKENI. This CDR3 comprises 16 residues. The ends lost 1 base at V and 5 bases at J; junction bases unmatched: 7. The CDR3 DNA reads TGTGCCAGCTCACCACTCGCAACAGGGGAAACCGGGGAGCTGTTTTTT. Amino acids: CASSPLATGETGELFF.

The chain links TRBV5-1 to TRBJ2-3, with D possibly matching TRBD2 (5 bases). V lost 5 bases to trimming and J lost 0 bases, with 22 bases between them. Germline lookup yields CDR1 SGHRS and CDR2 YFSETQ. This CDR3 comprises 18 residues. In DNA form, the CDR3 reads TGCGCCAGCAGGCCCAGGAGGTACCAAGTTGGGAGCACAGATACGCAGTATTTT. It encodes CASRPRRYQVGSTDTQYF. The entire variable domain, with the rest obtained from reference TRBV5-1 and TRBJ2-3, is as follows: KAGVTQTPRYLIKTRGQQVTLSCSPISGHRSVSWYQQTPGQGLQFLFEYFSETQRNKGNFPGRFSGRQFSNSRSEMNVSTLELGDSALYLCASRPRRYQVGSTDTQYFGPGTRLTVL.

The chain carries TRBV12-5 and TRBJ2-7, with D perhaps matching TRBD1 (6 bases). The CDR3 spans 15 residues. Germline CDR1 and CDR2: LGHNT and FRNRAP. The V end lost 5 bases, the J end lost 5 bases, and 19 bases lay between the germline ends. Here the CDR3 reads CASGIKPGVIHEQYF. The CDR3 DNA reads TGTGCTAGTGGTATCAAGCCAGGGGTAATACACGAGCAGTACTTC.

The rearrangement links TRBV18 to TRBJ1-4, with 8 bases fitting TRBD1. The trim removed 4 bases at V and 3 bases at J, leaving 7 bases unmatched. In germline, CDR1 is KGHSH, CDR2 LQKENI. The CDR3 has 16 residues. The CDR3 here is CASSRSDRAANEKLFF. The DNA for the CDR3 is TGTGCCAGCTCACGGTCGGACAGGGCAGCTAATGAAAAACTGTTTTTT.